This T cell receptor (beta chain) was recorded in a study of identical twins. Findings of the study overall: With monozygotic twins, out-of-frame TCR alpha sharing exceeded what models estimated. Twin-shared out-of-frame alpha sequences showed excess low generation probability.

The CDR3 covers 15 residues. The V segment lost 4 bases and the J segment 4 bases; nucleotides outside the gene matches: 6. Germline V gene lookup returns CDR1 SEHNR and CDR2 FQNEAQ (reference sequence). Of note for this clonotype: Its specificity is not known.

Healthy Caucasian individuals made up all the donors. After template switching added a universal primer site, the resulting cDNA carried unique molecular identifiers. TCRdb called the 5' RACE reads again in MiXCR, with one record for every CDR3 protein. The sample lists 690,000 or so distinct CDR3 sequences; 6% to 6.5% were seen once. The origin of this receptor is a man younger than 35 in good health. Material: naive T cells sorted from blood. The genes are TRBV7-9 and TRBJ1-2; 10 nucleotides agree with TRBD1. The CDR3 loop is CASSWMTGGSYGYTF. In nucleotides, the CDR3 is TGTGCCAGCAGCTGGATGACAGGGGGCAGCTATGGCTACACCTTC.